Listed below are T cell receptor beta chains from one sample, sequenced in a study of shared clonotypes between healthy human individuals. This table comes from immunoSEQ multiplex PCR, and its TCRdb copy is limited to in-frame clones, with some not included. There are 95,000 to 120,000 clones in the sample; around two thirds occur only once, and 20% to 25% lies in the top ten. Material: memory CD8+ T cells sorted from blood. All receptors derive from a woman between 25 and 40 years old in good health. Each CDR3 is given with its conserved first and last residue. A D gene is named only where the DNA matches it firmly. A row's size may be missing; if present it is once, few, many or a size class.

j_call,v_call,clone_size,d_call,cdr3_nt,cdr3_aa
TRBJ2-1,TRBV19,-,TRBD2,TGTGCCAGTACCGATCTCTCGACTAGCGGGACTGGTGAGCAGTTCTTC,CASTDLSTSGTGEQFF
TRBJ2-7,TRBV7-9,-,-,TGTGCCAGCAGCTTAGGGGTCGGCACAGGCTACGAGCAGTACTTC,CASSLGVGTGYEQYF
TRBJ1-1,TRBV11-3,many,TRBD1,TGTGCCAGCAGCTTGGGACAGGGGGAAGCTTTCTTT,CASSLGQGEAFF
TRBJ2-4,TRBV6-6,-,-,TGTGCCAGCAGTAACCAGGGGGGGAACATTCAGTACTTC,CASSNQGGNIQYF
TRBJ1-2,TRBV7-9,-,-,TGTGCCAGCAGCCTCGGGGACGGTGGCTACACCTTC,CASSLGDGGYTF
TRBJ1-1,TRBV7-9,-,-,TGTGCCAGCAGCTTAGGGAGGATCACTGAAGCTTTCTTT,CASSLGRITEAFF
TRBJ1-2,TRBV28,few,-,TGTGCCAGCAGTCGTCCCTCCGGGTCGAAAGGCTACACCTTC,CASSRPSGSKGYTF
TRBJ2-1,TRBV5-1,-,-,TGCGCCAGCAGCTTGGGCCGGGGTGACAATGAGCAGTTCTTC,CASSLGRGDNEQFF
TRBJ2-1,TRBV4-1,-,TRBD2,TGCGCCAGCAGCAGACGACTAGCGGTCCCCAATGAGCAGTTCTTC,CASSRRLAVPNEQFF
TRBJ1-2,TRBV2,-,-,TGTGCCAGCAGTCCGACAGGAAGCTATGGCTACACCTTC,CASSPTGSYGYTF
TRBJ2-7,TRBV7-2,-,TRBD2,TGTGCCAGCAGCCTCTTAGCGGGAGTAAACGAGCAGTACTTC,CASSLLAGVNEQYF
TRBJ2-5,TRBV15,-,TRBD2,TGTGCCACCAGCAGAGAGCTGGGGGGGTCTGAGACCCAGTACTTC,CATSRELGGSETQYF
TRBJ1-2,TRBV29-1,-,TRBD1,TGCAGCGTCCCAGGGGGCGGGAGGGGAGGCTACACCTTC,CSVPGGGRGGYTF
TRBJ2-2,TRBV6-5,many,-,TGTGCCAGCAGTTACCGGGTAACGGTTAACACCGGGGAGCTGTTTTTT,CASSYRVTVNTGELFF
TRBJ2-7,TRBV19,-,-,TGTGCCGTGTCGGACGGCTACGAGCAGTACTTC,CAVSDGYEQYF
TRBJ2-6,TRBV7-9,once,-,TGTGCCAGCAGCTTAGGTGGGGCCAACGTCCTGACTTTC,CASSLGGANVLTF
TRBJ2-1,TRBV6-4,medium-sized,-,-,CASSDSSRDFGNEQFF
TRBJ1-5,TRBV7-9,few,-,TGTGCCAGCAGTCCTGGTGAACTGGGCGGCCAGCCCCAGCATTTT,CASSPGELGGQPQHF
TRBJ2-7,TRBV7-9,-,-,TGTGCCAGCAGCTTCCACAGTCGGCACGAGCAGTACTTC,CASSFHSRHEQYF
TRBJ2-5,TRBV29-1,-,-,TGCAGCGTTGAAGGTGCTTTCGGGGGTGGAGAGACCCAGTACTTC,CSVEGAFGGGETQYF
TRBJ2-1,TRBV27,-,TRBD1,TGTGCCAGCAGAATACGGACAGGGACCAGCAAGAACTATGAGCAGTTCTTC,CASRIRTGTSKNYEQFF
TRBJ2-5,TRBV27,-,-,TGTGTCAGCAGTTTAACGGTTCTGGGGACGGAGACCCAGTACTTC,CVSSLTVLGTETQYF
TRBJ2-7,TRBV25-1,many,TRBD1,TGTGCCAGCAGTGAAAAAGGACAGGACCCTGCCGACGAGCAGTACTTC,CASSEKGQDPADEQYF
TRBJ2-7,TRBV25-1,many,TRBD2,TGTGCCAGCAGTGGAACGGAGACTAGCAATCACGAGCAGTACTTC,CASSGTETSNHEQYF
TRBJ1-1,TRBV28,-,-,TGTGCCAGCAGTCCCGGGGGCCCTGAAGCTTTCTTT,CASSPGGPEAFF
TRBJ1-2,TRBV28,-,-,TGTGCCAGCGCCCGGGAAAGGGTTTATGGCTACACCTTC,CASARERVYGYTF
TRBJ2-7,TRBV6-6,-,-,TGTGCCAGCAGCTCAGACTCGTTTTACGAGCAGTACTTC,CASSSDSFYEQYF
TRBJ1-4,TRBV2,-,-,TGTGCCAGCAAAGAAAGGGTCGTGTATGAAAAACTGTTTTTT,CASKERVVYEKLFF
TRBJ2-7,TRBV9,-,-,TGTGCCAGCAGCGCAGGGTTTTATAACGAGCAGTACTTC,CASSAGFYNEQYF
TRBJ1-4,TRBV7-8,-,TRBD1,TGTGCCAGCAGCAGACCGGGACAGGGGGATGAAAAACTGTTTTTT,CASSRPGQGDEKLFF
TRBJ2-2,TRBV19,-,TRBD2,TGTGCCAGTAGGACTAGCGGGCTCACCGGGGAGCTGTTTTTT,CASRTSGLTGELFF